This T cell receptor beta chain derives from a study of PD-L1 blockade in urothelial cancer. Each PCR reaction had synthetic TCR analog templates spiked into it. Method: immunoSEQ multiplex PCR; TCRdb's copy keeps in-frame clones and lacks some. The sample holds 100,000 to 150,000 clones, 86% seen once. Noted time point: peripheral blood 6 weeks after treatment start. J lost 4 bases, V lost 1 base, and 8 bases had no gene match. The CDR3 consists of 17 residues. Germline V CDR1 and CDR2: SGDLS, YYNGEE. The J gene is TRBJ1-2, the V gene TRBV9; 12 bases fit TRBD1. Sequenced material: PBMCs, taken around atezolizumab (anti-PD-L1) treatment. The sequence came from a man aged 50 to 60 with urothelial cancer. The CDR3 loop reads CASSVRDRGRRGYGYTF. The CDR3 nucleotides are TGTGCCAGCAGCGTAAGGGACAGGGGGCGCCGGGGCTATGGCTACACCTTC.